The clone carrying this T cell receptor (beta chain) was detected a few times. Combining a sample-barcoded 5' primer with a J-beta primer mix, a second PCR ran for about 7 to 11 cycles. Researchers report that a template-switch adaptor with 12 random nucleotides tagged each cDNA molecule. TCRdb reanalysed the 5' RACE reads using MiXCR and keeps one entry per CDR3 protein. The table includes 700,000 to 800,000 distinct CDR3 sequences, approximately 39% detected once. This CDR3 comprises 11 residues. Trimming stripped 4 bases from V and 13 bases from J, with 11 bases between. Germline V gene sequence: CDR1 MGHDK, CDR2 SYGVNS. The data were taken from a study of blood T cells in healthy people across ages. Study summary: About one barcoded TCR beta cDNA was captured per two T cells.

The receptor was isolated from a woman aged 55-69 years in good health. The chain recombines TRBV25-1 with TRBJ2-1, with D unclear. Sequenced input: blood. CDR3 sequence (DNA): TGTGCCAGCAGTGGCCTTGGTCCACAGTTCTTC. Its translation is CASSGLGPQFF.